Listed below are T cell receptor beta chains from one sample, sequenced in a study of T cell responses to AZD1222 COVID-19 vaccine. Some clones are missing from TCRdb's copy, which holds only in-frame ones; the method was immunoSEQ multiplex PCR. The repertoire holds 50,000 or so clones, 89% seen once, with roughly 5% in the top ten. The sample here was peripheral blood, taken 28 days after the second AZD1222 dose. All receptors come from an adult who received the AZD1222 COVID-19 vaccine. Both conserved end residues are part of each CDR3. The D gene is left open where the match is weak. Not every row has a clone size; where given, it reads once, few, many or a size class.

j_call clone_size d_call v_call cdr3_aa cdr3_nt
TRBJ2-1 NA NA TRBV6-2/TRBV6-3 CASSYDSLNEQFF TGTGCCAGCAGTTACGACAGTCTCAATGAGCAGTTCTTC
TRBJ1-1 once NA TRBV14 CASSKGRANHRLNTEAFF TGTGCCAGCAGCAAGGGACGGGCAAACCACCGATTGAACACTGAAGCTTTCTTT
TRBJ1-2 NA NA TRBV2 CASSVQTLGYGYTF TGTGCCAGCAGTGTTCAGACATTGGGTTATGGCTACACCTTC
TRBJ1-1 once NA TRBV18 CASSPSGTLNTEAFF TGTGCCAGCTCACCATCCGGGACATTGAACACTGAAGCTTTCTTT
TRBJ1-4 NA NA TRBV3-1/TRBV3-2 CASSQVVAGNEKLFF TGTGCCAGCAGCCAAGTCGTCGCAGGGAATGAAAAACTGTTTTTT
TRBJ1-1 NA NA TRBV18 CASSPGENTEAFF TGTGCCAGCTCACCAGGGGAGAACACTGAAGCTTTCTTT
TRBJ1-4 NA TRBD1 TRBV12-5 CASGLGRDRNEKLFF TGTGCTAGTGGTTTGGGCCGGGACAGAAATGAAAAACTGTTTTTT
TRBJ2-2 NA NA TRBV24-1 CATSDLRGTGELFF TGTGCCACCAGTGATTTGAGGGGGACCGGGGAGCTGTTTTTT
TRBJ2-7 once NA TRBV10-1 CASSEVGGEQYF TGCGCCAGCAGTGAGGTAGGGGGCGAGCAGTACTTC
TRBJ2-3 NA TRBD2 TRBV5-1 CASSLILAATDTQYF TGCGCCAGCAGCTTAATCCTAGCGGCCACAGATACGCAGTATTTT
TRBJ2-2 NA NA TRBV5-1 CASSLGGENTGELFF TGCGCCAGCAGCTTGGGCGGAGAGAACACCGGGGAGCTGTTTTTT
TRBJ1-4 NA NA TRBV6-5 CASSYWLGGHYEKLFF TGTGCCAGCAGTTACTGGCTTGGGGGGCATTACGAAAAACTGTTTTTT
TRBJ2-3 NA NA TRBV29-1 CSVDFQLDTQYF TGCAGCGTTGATTTTCAACTAGATACGCAGTATTTT
TRBJ1-1 NA NA TRBV7-8 CASSPAGNTEAFF TGTGCCAGCAGCCCAGCCGGGAACACTGAAGCTTTCTTT
TRBJ1-2 once NA TRBV29-1 CSVVPGRYGYTF TGCAGCGTTGTTCCCGGGAGGTATGGCTACACCTTC
TRBJ1-2 NA TRBD1 TRBV6-5 CASRLNHQGGGGYTF TGTGCCAGCAGACTCAATCATCAGGGGGGAGGTGGCTACACCTTC
TRBJ2-7 NA TRBD2 TRBV6-2/TRBV6-3 CASSSWSGGAPEQYF TGTGCCAGCAGTTCCTGGAGCGGGGGGGCTCCCGAGCAGTACTTC
TRBJ1-4 NA NA TRBV11-1 CASSSRREKLFF TGTGCCAGCAGCTCCCGACGGGAAAAACTGTTTTTT
TRBJ1-1 few NA TRBV19 CASSSILREKAGAFF TGTGCCAGTAGTTCAATCTTGCGGGAAAAAGCCGGAGCTTTCTTT
TRBJ2-3 few NA TRBV5-1 CASSLQAGSTDTQYF TGCGCCAGCAGCTTACAGGCAGGGAGCACAGATACGCAGTATTTT
TRBJ2-1 NA NA TRBV5-1 CASSLGSGEQFF TGCGCCAGCAGCTTGGGCTCGGGTGAGCAGTTCTTC
TRBJ2-7 NA NA TRBV28 CASSLTRQVFDYEQYF TGTGCCAGCAGTTTAACTCGACAGGTCTTTGACTACGAGCAGTACTTC
TRBJ1-4 NA NA TRBV9 CASSPSDSSKLFF TGTGCCAGCAGCCCGTCCGACAGTTCTAAACTGTTTTTT
TRBJ2-7 NA TRBD2 TRBV4-2 CASSQDPAGGLGGEQYF TGTGCCAGCAGCCAAGATCCAGCGGGGGGGTTGGGAGGCGAGCAGTACTTC
TRBJ2-7 NA TRBD2 TRBV4-1 CASSQALLAGGPLSREQYF TGCGCCAGCAGCCAAGCTTTACTAGCGGGGGGGCCTCTCTCGCGCGAGCAGTACTTC
TRBJ2-2 NA NA TRBV6-5 CASGYVRGGGELFF TGTGCCAGCGGCTATGTCAGGGGCGGCGGGGAGCTGTTTTTT
TRBJ1-4 NA NA TRBV9 CASSASGTNEKLFF TGTGCCAGCAGCGCATCAGGGACTAATGAAAAACTGTTTTTT
TRBJ2-7 NA NA TRBV7-2 CASSLSGDLLDEQYF TGTGCCAGCAGCTTATCTGGGGACCTCCTGGACGAGCAGTACTTC
TRBJ1-5 NA NA TRBV19 CASGHEAQPQHF TGTGCCAGTGGCCACGAGGCCCAGCCCCAGCATTTT
TRBJ2-7 NA TRBD2 TRBV6-2/TRBV6-3 CASSNFGTSSYEQYF TGTGCCAGCAGTAACTTCGGGACTAGCAGTTACGAGCAGTACTTC
TRBJ1-5 NA NA TRBV28 CASSQVPSQPQHF TGTGCCAGCAGTCAGGTACCTAGCCAGCCCCAGCATTTT
TRBJ2-2 NA NA TRBV10-3 CAISVRENTGELFF TGTGCCATCAGTGTCAGGGAGAACACCGGGGAGCTGTTTTTT
TRBJ2-3 once TRBD2 TRBV5-1 CASSFSSGAGTDTQYF TGCGCCAGCAGCTTCTCAAGCGGGGCCGGCACAGATACGCAGTATTTT
TRBJ2-2 NA NA TRBV3-1/TRBV3-2 CASQLLKGKDTGELFF TGTGCCAGCCAGCTTCTTAAGGGGAAAGACACCGGGGAGCTGTTTTTT
TRBJ2-5 once TRBD1 TRBV7-2 CASSSLGTGEETQYF TGTGCCAGCAGCTCCCTCGGGACAGGGGAGGAGACCCAGTACTTC
TRBJ2-7 NA NA TRBV5-4 CASSLAGPLSEQYF TGTGCCAGCAGCTTGGCGGGACCCCTCTCCGAGCAGTACTTC
TRBJ1-3 NA NA TRBV6-2/TRBV6-3 CASSRTRNTIYF TGTGCCAGCAGCCGGACCAGAAACACCATATATTTT
TRBJ1-1 NA NA TRBV11-1 CASSLEGSAAFF TGTGCCAGCAGCTTAGAGGGGTCCGCAGCTTTCTTT
TRBJ2-3 NA NA TRBV6-6 CASSYSGRYTDTQYF TGTGCCAGCAGTTACTCGGGCAGATACACAGATACGCAGTATTTT
TRBJ1-1 NA NA TRBV27 CASSLMGKTEAFF TGTGCCAGCAGTCTGATGGGAAAGACTGAAGCTTTCTTT
TRBJ2-7 once NA TRBV7-6 CASSYRSGTNYEQYF TGTGCCAGCAGCTACCGGTCGGGGACAAATTACGAGCAGTACTTC
TRBJ2-7 NA NA TRBV2 CASRKGQLSYEQYF TGTGCCAGCAGGAAGGGGCAGTTATCCTACGAGCAGTACTTC
TRBJ2-2 NA TRBD2 TRBV11-2 CASSSSGLVSTGELFF TGTGCCAGCAGCTCCTCGGGACTAGTCTCCACCGGGGAGCTGTTTTTT
TRBJ1-5 NA TRBD1 TRBV19 CASSSGQGALYSQPQHF TGTGCCAGTAGTAGCGGGCAGGGGGCTCTGTACAGTCAGCCCCAGCATTTT
TRBJ1-1 NA NA TRBV19 CASSLGGNTEAFF TGTGCCAGTAGTTTAGGAGGAAACACTGAAGCTTTCTTT
TRBJ2-5 once NA TRBV7-2 CASTPPGLPQETQYF TGTGCCAGCACCCCGCCGGGACTGCCCCAAGAGACCCAGTACTTC
TRBJ2-3 NA NA TRBV28 CASSFLGDYTDTQYF TGTGCCAGCAGTTTTTTGGGGGATTACACAGATACGCAGTATTTT
TRBJ1-4 NA NA TRBV3-1/TRBV3-2 CASSQGGTQEKLFF TGTGCCAGCAGCCAAGGGGGGACCCAGGAAAAACTGTTTTTT